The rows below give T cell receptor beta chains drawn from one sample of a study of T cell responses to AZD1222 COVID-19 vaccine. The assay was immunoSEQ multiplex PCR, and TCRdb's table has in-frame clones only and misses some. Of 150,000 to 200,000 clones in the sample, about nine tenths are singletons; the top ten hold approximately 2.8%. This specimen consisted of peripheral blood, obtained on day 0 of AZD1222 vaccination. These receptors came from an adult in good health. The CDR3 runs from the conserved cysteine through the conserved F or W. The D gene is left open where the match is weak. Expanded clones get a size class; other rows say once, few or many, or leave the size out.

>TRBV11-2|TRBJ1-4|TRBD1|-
CASSSLTGANEKLFF
TGTGCCAGCAGCTCCCTCACAGGGGCCAATGAAAAACTGTTTTTT
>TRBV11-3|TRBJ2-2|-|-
CASSFGELNTGELFF
TGTGCCAGCAGCTTCGGCGAACTGAACACCGGGGAGCTGTTTTTT
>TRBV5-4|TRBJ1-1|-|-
CASSSQGLPEAFF
TGTGCCAGCAGCTCCCAAGGACTACCTGAAGCTTTCTTT
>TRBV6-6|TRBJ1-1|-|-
CASSSWNTEAFF
TGTGCCAGCAGTTCCTGGAACACTGAAGCTTTCTTT
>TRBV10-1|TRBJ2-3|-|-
CARLRELADTQYF
TGCGCCAGGCTCCGGGAGCTCGCAGATACGCAGTATTTT
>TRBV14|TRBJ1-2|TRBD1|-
CASSRGTGQGYTF
TGTGCCAGCAGCCGCGGGACAGGGCAAGGCTACACCTTC
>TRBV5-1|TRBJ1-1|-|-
CASSYQGGGTEAFF
TGCGCCAGCAGCTACCAGGGCGGTGGTACTGAAGCTTTCTTT
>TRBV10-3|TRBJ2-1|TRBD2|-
CAISESGLVGQFF
TGTGCCATCAGTGAGTCGGGACTAGTTGGGCAGTTCTTC
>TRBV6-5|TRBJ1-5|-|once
CASSPQALNQPQHF
TGTGCCAGCAGTCCTCAGGCACTTAATCAGCCCCAGCATTTT
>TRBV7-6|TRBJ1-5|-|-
CASSLTENQPQHF
TGTGCCAGCAGCTTGACAGAGAATCAGCCCCAGCATTTT
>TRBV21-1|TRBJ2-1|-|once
CATPSHRRGSDNEQFF
TGTGCCACCCCCTCTCATCGGCGGGGCAGTGATAATGAGCAGTTCTTC
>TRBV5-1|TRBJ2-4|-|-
CASSLEQGINIQYF
TGCGCCAGCAGCTTGGAGCAGGGTATAAACATTCAGTACTTC
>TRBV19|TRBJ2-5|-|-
CASRPRLGEETQYF
TGTGCCAGTAGGCCTAGACTTGGTGAAGAGACCCAGTACTTC
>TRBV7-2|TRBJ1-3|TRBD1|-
CASSHNRGLSGNTIYF
TGTGCCAGCAGCCACAACAGGGGACTCTCTGGAAACACCATATATTTT
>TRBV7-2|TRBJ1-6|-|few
CASSLISPLSSYNSPLHF
TGTGCCAGCAGCTTAATTTCTCCCCTAAGCTCCTATAATTCACCCCTCCACTTT
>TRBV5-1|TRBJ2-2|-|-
CASSFFGSSQIGELFF
TGCGCCAGCAGCTTCTTCGGATCCAGCCAAATCGGGGAGCTGTTTTTT
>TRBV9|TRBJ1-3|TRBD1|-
CASSAGQGLGGNTIYF
TGTGCCAGCAGCGCCGGACAGGGTTTGGGGGGAAACACCATATATTTT
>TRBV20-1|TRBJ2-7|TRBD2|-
CSASSRDYRREQYF
TGCAGTGCTAGTAGCCGGGACTACCGCCGCGAGCAGTACTTC
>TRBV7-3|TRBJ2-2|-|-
CASSLARPGELFF
TGTGCCAGCAGCTTAGCGAGACCCGGGGAGCTGTTTTTT
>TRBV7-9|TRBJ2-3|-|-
CASSLQGDTQYF
TGTGCCAGCAGCTTACAGGGAGATACGCAGTATTTT
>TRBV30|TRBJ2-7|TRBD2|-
CAWSGGLAGGPAYEQYF
TGTGCCTGGAGTGGGGGACTAGCGGGGGGGCCCGCCTACGAGCAGTACTTC
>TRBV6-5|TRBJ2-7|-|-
CASRAPSTYEQYF
TGTGCCAGCAGGGCACCCTCAACCTACGAGCAGTACTTC
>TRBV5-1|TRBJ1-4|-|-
CASSLGRGGEKLFF
TGCGCCAGCAGCTTGGGCAGGGGAGGTGAAAAACTGTTTTTT
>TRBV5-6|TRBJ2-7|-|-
CASSLSGIGLNYEQYF
TGTGCCAGCAGCTTATCAGGGATTGGGTTAAACTACGAGCAGTACTTC
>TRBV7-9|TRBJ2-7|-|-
CASSLGAYEQYF
TGTGCCAGCAGTCTCGGGGCCTACGAGCAGTACTTC
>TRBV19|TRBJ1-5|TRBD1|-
CASSTTGQGGQPQHF
TGTGCCAGTAGTACCACGGGACAGGGAGGTCAGCCCCAGCATTTT
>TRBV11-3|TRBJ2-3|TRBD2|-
CASSRGRADTQYF
TGTGCCAGCAGCCGAGGGAGGGCAGATACGCAGTATTTT
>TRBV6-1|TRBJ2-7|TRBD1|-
CASRLTGGGEQYF
TGTGCCAGCAGATTGACAGGGGGCGGCGAGCAGTACTTC
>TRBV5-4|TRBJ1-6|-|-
CASSLGGDNNSPLHF
TGTGCCAGCAGCTTGGGAGGGGATAATAATTCACCCCTCCACTTT
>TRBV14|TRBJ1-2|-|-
CASSPLGSESNYGYTF
TGTGCCAGCAGCCCCCTCGGCAGTGAATCTAACTATGGCTACACCTTC
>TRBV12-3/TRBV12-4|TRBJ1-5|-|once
CASSLSGKPQHF
TGTGCCAGCAGTTTATCAGGCAAGCCCCAGCATTTT
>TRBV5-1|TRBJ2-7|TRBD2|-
CASSLAGGLFNEQYF
TGCGCCAGCAGCTTGGCGGGAGGACTTTTTAACGAGCAGTACTTC
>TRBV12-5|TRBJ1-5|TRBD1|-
CASGLGTGDSNQPQHF
TGTGCTAGTGGTTTGGGGACAGGGGATAGCAATCAGCCCCAGCATTTT
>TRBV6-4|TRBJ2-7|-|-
CASRPKGGDTYSSYEQYF
TGTGCCAGCAGGCCAAAGGGGGGGGACACTTATAGCTCCTACGAGCAGTACTTC
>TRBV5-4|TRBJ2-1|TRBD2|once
CASSQGLAGPSNGEQFF
TGTGCCAGCAGCCAGGGACTAGCGGGGCCATCTAACGGCGAGCAGTTCTTC
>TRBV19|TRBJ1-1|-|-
CASSLKTGNTEAFF
TGTGCCAGTAGTCTAAAGACGGGGAACACTGAAGCTTTCTTT
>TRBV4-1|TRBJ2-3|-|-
CASSLGGNTDTQYF
TGCGCCAGCAGCCTAGGGGGGAACACAGATACGCAGTATTTT